The next 27 T cell receptor beta chains were all read from a single sample in a study of blood T cell repertoires in COVID-19 (dated by TCRdb to the early 2020s). The library relied on the immunoSEQ multiplex PCR assay. TCRdb mirrors the immuneACCESS table, restricted to in-frame sequences. Some clones are absent from its copies; in checked studies, under half trace to an unresolved V gene, and the reason for the others is unknown. This sample has approximately 210,000 clones in its table, and more than 75% of those were observed once. The top ten clonotypes cover over 9.5% of the sample. Material for sequencing was peripheral blood. The origin of the receptors is a woman aged 40 to 50 with acute or convalescent COVID-19.

The J gene is TRBJ2-3, the V gene TRBV7-8, with 10 positions matching TRBD2. CDR3 size: 16 residues. V lost 1 base, J lost 2 bases, and 3 bases stayed unmatched. Germline CDR1 SGHVS, CDR2 FQNEAQ. In nucleotides, the CDR3 is TGTGCCAGCAGCTTAGTACTAGCGGGAACCACAGATACGCAGTATTTT. It encodes CASSLVLAGTTDTQYF.

The V and J genes are TRBV3-1 (or the pseudogene TRBV3-2) and TRBJ2-1, with 14 bases lining up with TRBD2. V shed 1 base, J shed 9 bases, and the junction held 2 bases outside the gene matches. CDR1 is LGHDT and CDR2 is YNNKEL in the germline V gene (reference sequence). The CDR3 is 15 amino acids. CDR3 loop: CASSQGGLAGGEQFF. Here the CDR3 DNA reads TGTGCCAGCAGCCAAGGAGGACTAGCGGGAGGTGAGCAGTTCTTC.

The J gene is TRBJ1-2, the V gene TRBV30; 11 positions agree with TRBD1. The length of the CDR3 is 14 residues. Looked up from germline, CDR1 is GTSNPN and CDR2 is SVGIG (reference sequence). J gave up 3 bases and V 5 bases, and 5 bases lay outside the gene matches. The CDR3, as DNA: TGTGCCTGGCTACGGGACAGGGGGGACTATGGCTACACCTTC. This translates into CAWLRDRGDYGYTF.

The V and J genes are TRBV30 and TRBJ2-3; 8 bases are a match to TRBD2. The CDR3 covers 16 residues. V shed 0 bases and J 5 bases; nucleotides not matched to a gene: 10. Germline assignment: CDR1 GTSNPN and CDR2 SVGIG (reference sequence). The CDR3 loop is CAWSVLGLAVGDTQYF. The CDR3 nucleotides are TGTGCCTGGAGTGTACTAGGACTAGCAGTAGGAGATACGCAGTATTTT.

The CDR3 DNA follows: TGTGCCAGCAGTTACAGGCAGGGGGCGCAGGGGCAGCCCCAGCATTTT. Translation gives CASSYRQGAQGQPQHF. The chain links TRBV6-6 to TRBJ1-5, with 8 bases that match TRBD1. The V and J ends lost 2 bases and 7 bases, in that order; junction bases with no gene match: 10. Germline CDR1 is MNHNY and CDR2 is SVGAGI (reference sequence). The CDR3 runs to 16 residues.

The V and J genes are TRBV21-1 and TRBJ2-6; the table's TRBD2 call for D was not verified on the DNA. TRBV21-1 is given as a pseudogene. This CDR3 comprises 15 residues. CDR3 loop: CASSKVTLGANVLTF. The CDR3 DNA reads TGTGCCAGCAGCAAAGTAACTCTCGGGGCCAACGTCCTGACTTTC.

The chain is built from TRBV14 and TRBJ2-2; possible D gene TRBD1, 6 bases. The CDR3 spans 15 residues. V lost 6 bases and J 1 base, leaving 12 bases between the germline ends. Germline loops: CDR1 SGHDN, CDR2 FVKESK. The CDR3 region has the DNA TGTGCCAGCAGTAAGAGGACAGAGAACACCGGGGAGCTGTTTTTT. It codes for CASSKRTENTGELFF.

As DNA, the CDR3 is TGTGCCAGCAGCTTGAGGACGACAGGGGGCCTATTGAACACTGAAGCTTTCTTT. The encoded protein is CASSLRTTGGLLNTEAFF. The chain combines TRBV5-6 with TRBJ1-1, with 10 positions matching TRBD1. Germline V gives CDR1 SGHDT, CDR2 YYEEEE. With V trimmed by 1 base and J by 0 bases, 9 bases remained unmatched. This CDR3 contains 18 residues.

The chain is built from TRBV12-3 or TRBV12-4 and TRBJ1-4; D is undetermined. The CDR3 covers 11 residues. V was cut by 2 bases and J by 12 bases, with 7 bases left in between. Written as DNA, the CDR3 is TGTGCCAGCAGTTTACTAGAGGAACTGTTTTTT. Its translation: CASSLLEELFF.

The rearrangement joins TRBV7-9 to TRBJ2-4, with a weak D call TRBD2 (5 bases). Germline values: CDR1 SEHNR, CDR2 FQNEAQ (reference sequence). There are 15 residues in the CDR3. Trimming removed 4 bases from V and 2 bases from J, with 12 bases in between. CDR3 nucleotide sequence: TGTGCCAGCAGCTCCGAGAGGGCACCCAAAAACATTCAGTACTTC. As protein: CASSSERAPKNIQYF.

The chain has TRBV6-5 and TRBJ2-1, with TRBD2 matching over 12 bases. The CDR3 extends over 13 amino acids. In germline, CDR1 is MNHEY, CDR2 SVGAGI. The ends lost 10 bases at V and 7 bases at J; junction bases unmatched: 5. The DNA for the CDR3 is TGTGCCACAGTACTAGCGGGAGGAAATGAGCAGTTCTTC. Its translation: CATVLAGGNEQFF.

The rearrangement uses TRBV18 and TRBJ1-2; the D gene is possibly TRBD1 (6 bases). This CDR3 contains 14 residues. V gave up 5 bases and J gave up 4 bases, with 14 bases separating them. Per germline, CDR1 KGHSH and CDR2 LQKENI. Here the CDR3 DNA reads TGTGCCAGCTCAAAAGGACAGACCCCCTATGGCTACACCTTC. The encoded protein is CASSKGQTPYGYTF.

This chain uses TRBV9 with TRBJ1-5; D possibly corresponds to TRBD1 (5 bases). The length of the CDR3 is 15 residues. Germline CDR1 reads SGDLS; CDR2 reads YYNGEE. V was shortened by 0 bases and J by 7 bases, with 14 bases between the two germline ends. The CDR3 DNA follows: TGTGCCAGCAGCGTAGGGGTGGGGGGAGTCCAGCCCCAGCATTTT. Its protein is CASSVGVGGVQPQHF.

A few counts support this clone. The rearrangement links TRBV29-1 to TRBJ1-5, with D tentatively TRBD1 (5 bases). Germline CDR1 is SQVTM and CDR2 is ANQGSEA. Trimming removed 4 bases at V and 2 bases at J, with 9 bases between. This CDR3 contains 13 residues. CDR3 nucleotide sequence: TGCAGCGTTGGGGGGGATGGCAATCAGCCCCAGCATTTT. Amino acids: CSVGGDGNQPQHF. The full variable domain, rest sourced from reference TRBV29-1 and TRBJ1-5, is SAVISQKPSRDICQRGTSLTIQCQVDSQVTMMFWYRQQPGQSLTLIATANQGSEATYESGFVIDKFPISRPNLTFSTLTVSNMSPEDSSIYLCSVGGDGNQPQHFGDGTRLSIL.

The V gene is TRBV28, the J gene TRBJ2-1, with 8 bases fitting TRBD2. J lost 12 bases, V lost 5 bases, and 15 bases had no gene match. Germline lookup yields CDR1 MDHEN and CDR2 SYDVKM. The CDR3 contains 15 residues. CDR3 in amino acids: CASSPATGGRTWQFF. In DNA form, the CDR3 reads TGTGCCAGCAGTCCCGCGACGGGGGGGCGGACGTGGCAGTTCTTC.

The rearrangement joins TRBV5-6 to TRBJ1-2, with 7 bases fitting TRBD1. J lost 7 bases, V lost 1 base, and 7 bases had no gene match. The CDR3 consists of 14 residues. Germline V gene lookup returns CDR1 SGHDT and CDR2 YYEEEE. This CDR3 reads CASSLNRGLGGYTF. The CDR3 nucleotides read TGTGCCAGCAGCTTGAACAGGGGTTTGGGTGGCTACACCTTC.

V usage is TRBV2 and J usage is TRBJ2-3; the match to TRBD2 covers 7 bases. The junction had 8 bases not matched to a gene; V was cut back by 7 bases and J by 4 bases. The length of the CDR3 is 14 residues. Germline V CDR1 and CDR2: SNHLY, FYNNEI. The CDR3 reads CASIRRGWADTQYF. The CDR3 region has the DNA TGTGCCAGCATTCGGCGGGGGTGGGCAGATACGCAGTATTTT. Full variable domain (missing parts from reference TRBV2 and TRBJ2-3): EPEVTQTPSHQVTQMGQEVILRCVPISNHLYFYWYRQILGQKVEFLVSFYNNEISEKSEIFDDQFSVERPDGSNFTLKIRSTKLEDSAMYFCASIRRGWADTQYFGPGTRLTVL.

The rearrangement joins TRBV12-5 to TRBJ2-7; D gene uncertain. This CDR3 region has 14 residues. V gave up 4 bases and J gave up 3 bases, with 13 bases separating them. From germline, CDR1 is LGHNT and CDR2 FRNRAP. CDR3 nucleotide sequence: TGTGCTAGTGGTTCTAACAGTTCCATCTACGAGCAGTACTTC. Residues: CASGSNSSIYEQYF.

This clone was counted once. The chain links TRBV19 to TRBJ1-3; TRBD1 agrees at 9 bases. Unmatched junction bases numbered 10, after V lost 5 bases and J lost 2 bases. Germline loops: CDR1 LNHDA, CDR2 SQIVND (reference sequence). The CDR3 extends over 17 amino acids. CDR3 bases: TGTGCCAGTAGTCTACCACAGGGGGCGAGCGCTGGAAACACCATATATTTT. Translation: CASSLPQGASAGNTIYF.

The genes are TRBV6-1 and TRBJ1-5, with D possibly matching TRBD1 (5 bases). V lost 3 bases and J 6 bases, leaving 9 bases between the germline ends. Germline V gene data show CDR1 as MNHNS and CDR2 as SASEGT. There are 13 residues in the CDR3. Written as DNA, the CDR3 is TGTGCCAGCAGTGACAGGGTTGGTCAGCCCCAGCATTTT. This translates into CASSDRVGQPQHF.

V and J are TRBV29-1 and TRBJ1-1, with D possibly matching TRBD1 (5 bases). Germline CDR1 reads SQVTM; CDR2 reads ANQGSEA. The ends were cut back, 7 bases at V and 1 base at J, with 13 bases in the middle. The CDR3 runs to 13 residues. CDR3 amino acids: CSALGGGNTEAFF. The CDR3 coding sequence is TGCAGCGCCCTCGGGGGAGGGAACACTGAAGCTTTCTTT. The full variable domain, rest sourced from reference TRBV29-1 and TRBJ1-1, is SAVISQKPSRDICQRGTSLTIQCQVDSQVTMMFWYRQQPGQSLTLIATANQGSEATYESGFVIDKFPISRPNLTFSTLTVSNMSPEDSSIYLCSALGGGNTEAFFGQGTRLTVV.

The J gene is TRBJ2-1, the V gene TRBV10-2; TRBD2 agrees at 10 bases. Germline V lookup: CDR1 WSHSY, CDR2 SAAADI. The V gene end was trimmed by 5 bases and the J gene end by 4 bases; junction bases not matched to a gene: 8. The CDR3 runs to 16 residues. CDR3 amino acids: CASSSISGRYYNEQFF. CDR3 bases: TGCGCCAGCAGTTCCATTAGCGGGAGGTATTACAATGAGCAGTTCTTC.

This chain links TRBV9 with TRBJ2-1, with D perhaps TRBD1 (6 bases). Per germline, CDR1 SGDLS and CDR2 YYNGEE. V shed 0 bases and J shed 3 bases, with 16 bases lying between them. The length of the CDR3 is 17 residues. The DNA for the CDR3 is TGTGCCAGCAGCGTAGAGGGGGTGGGAGTCCTCTACAATGAGCAGTTCTTC. Translation: CASSVEGVGVLYNEQFF.

The V call is TRBV10-3, the J call TRBJ1-2, with TRBD1 identical over 8 bases. The germline gives CDR1 ENHRY, CDR2 SYGVKD. The V gene end was trimmed by 4 bases and the J gene end by 4 bases; junction bases not matched to a gene: 8. The CDR3 loop spans 15 amino acids. The CDR3 sequence is CAISGRQGTSYGYTF. The CDR3, as DNA: TGTGCCATCAGTGGACGACAGGGGACCAGCTATGGCTACACCTTC.

The V gene is TRBV19, the J gene TRBJ2-2; 10 bases match TRBD2. V gave up 5 bases and J gave up 6 bases; unmatched junction bases: 6. The CDR3 contains 15 residues. From germline, CDR1 is LNHDA and CDR2 SQIVND (reference sequence). The CDR3 spells CASSRLAGVPGELFF. The CDR3 DNA follows: TGTGCCAGTAGTCGGCTAGCGGGAGTTCCCGGGGAGCTGTTTTTT.

The gene calls are TRBV7-9 and TRBJ1-2; D gene unclear. CDR3 length: 13 amino acids. Germline CDR1 reads SEHNR; CDR2 reads FQNEAQ (reference sequence). Trimming cost V 8 bases and J 6 bases, with 16 bases left between them. CDR3 in amino acids: CASLSLFKNGYTF. CDR3 nucleotide sequence: TGTGCCAGCCTCTCCCTATTCAAAAATGGCTACACCTTC.

The V and J genes are TRBV6-4 and TRBJ1-6; 8 bases are a match to TRBD1. The CDR3 has 14 amino acids. V gave up 8 bases and J gave up 5 bases; unmatched junction bases: 5. Germline-derived CDR1 and CDR2 are MRHNA and SNTAGT. CDR3 in DNA: TGTGCCAGCCGCCGGGGACAGGATAATTCACCCCTCCACTTT. Encoded protein: CASRRGQDNSPLHF.